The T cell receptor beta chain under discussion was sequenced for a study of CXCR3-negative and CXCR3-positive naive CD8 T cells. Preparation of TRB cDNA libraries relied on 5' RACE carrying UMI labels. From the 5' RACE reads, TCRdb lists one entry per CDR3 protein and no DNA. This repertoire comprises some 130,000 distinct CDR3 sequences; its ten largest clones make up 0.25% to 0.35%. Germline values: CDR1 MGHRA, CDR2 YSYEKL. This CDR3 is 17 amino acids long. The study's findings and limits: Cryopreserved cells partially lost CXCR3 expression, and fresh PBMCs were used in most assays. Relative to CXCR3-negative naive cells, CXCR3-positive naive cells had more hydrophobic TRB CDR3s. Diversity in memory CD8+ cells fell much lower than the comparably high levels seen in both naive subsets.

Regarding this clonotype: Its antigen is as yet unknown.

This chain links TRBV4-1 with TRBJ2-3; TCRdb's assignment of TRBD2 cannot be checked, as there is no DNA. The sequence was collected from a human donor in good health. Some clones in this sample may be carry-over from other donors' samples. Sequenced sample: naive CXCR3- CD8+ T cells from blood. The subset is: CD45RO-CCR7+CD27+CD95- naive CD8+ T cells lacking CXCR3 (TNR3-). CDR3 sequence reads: CASSQERQRGGTDTQYF.